Following are 30 T cell receptor beta chains from one sample sequenced in a study of T cells expressing NK-cell markers. With the 5' RACE reads reprocessed, TCRdb shows one record per CDR3 protein and no DNA. This sample contains 150,000 or so distinct CDR3 sequences. The sample was blood T cells: a sorted CD56 or NKG2C T cell subset, CD4+ or CD8+ T cells, or bulk PBMC T cells (not recorded which). The receptor set was obtained from a woman between 18 and 75 years old in good health.

The V and J genes are TRBV10-3 and TRBJ2-5; the D gene TCRdb calls, TRBD1, cannot be checked with no DNA. The germline V gene encodes CDR1 ENHRY and CDR2 SYGVKD. The length of the CDR3 is 15 residues. The CDR3 is CAIRTGGPEQETQYF.

The rearrangement joins TRBV20-1 to TRBJ2-1; TCRdb gives TRBD2 as the D gene, but with no DNA this cannot be confirmed. From germline, CDR1 is DFQATT and CDR2 SNEGSKA (reference sequence). The CDR3 is made up of 16 amino acids. This chain's CDR3 is CSARVEPSGLNNEQFF.

This rearrangement joins TRBV25-1 to TRBJ2-7; the TCRdb call, TRBD1, lacks DNA for checking. The germline V gene has CDR1 MGHDK and CDR2 SYGVNS. The CDR3 covers 15 residues. The CDR3: CASSDRDRETYEQYF.

The rearrangement joins TRBV5-1 to TRBJ2-7; the D call from TCRdb, TRBD1, cannot be confirmed without DNA. The CDR3 runs 13 residues. Germline values: CDR1 SGHRS, CDR2 YFSETQ. CDR3 sequence reads: CASSSGSGDEQYF.

Measured by frequency, this clonotype is medium-sized. The chain is built from TRBV12-3 or TRBV12-4 and TRBJ1-4; TCRdb calls TRBD1, which cannot be checked without DNA. This CDR3 has 14 residues. CDR3 loop: CASRTGQGREKLFF.

The chain couples TRBV20-1 to TRBJ1-4; the D call of TRBD1 rests on TCRdb alone, since no DNA is present to check it. From germline, CDR1 is DFQATT and CDR2 SNEGSKA (reference sequence). This CDR3 has 14 amino acids. CDR3 region: CSAPVGGSSEKLFF.

This chain uses TRBV5-5 with TRBJ2-1; TCRdb picks TRBD2, but there is no DNA to check that call. The germline V gene has CDR1 SGHKS and CDR2 YYEKEE (reference sequence). CDR3 length: 13 residues. The CDR3 sequence is CASSATRLNEQFF.

The rearrangement joins TRBV14 to TRBJ1-2; TCRdb's D call of TRBD1 is untestable without DNA. This CDR3 is built from 17 residues. Per germline, CDR1 SGHDN and CDR2 FVKESK. The CDR3 is CASSTPQASGERNGYTF.

J is TRBJ1-4 and V is TRBV5-1. Looked up from germline, CDR1 is SGHRS and CDR2 is YFSETQ. The CDR3 loop spans 14 amino acids. CDR3 sequence: CASSSDSPEQKLFF.

This chain connects TRBV7-9 to TRBJ1-2; TCRdb gives TRBD1 as the D gene, but with no DNA this cannot be confirmed. CDR1 SEHNR and CDR2 FQNEAQ come from the germline V gene (reference sequence). This CDR3 has 17 amino acids. The CDR3 region is CASSLVSTTRRLSGYTF.

The chain uses TRBV7-9 and TRBJ1-5. The CDR3 loop spans 14 amino acids. The germline V gene encodes CDR1 SEHNR and CDR2 FQNEAQ (reference sequence). The CDR3 spells CASSLANSNQPQHF.

This chain uses TRBV6-1 with TRBJ2-2; TCRdb lists TRBD1, though no DNA is available to test this call. This CDR3 is 16 amino acids long. Germline V CDR1 and CDR2: MNHNS, SASEGT. The CDR3 is CASSGRGGLITGELFF.

The chain couples TRBV5-1 to TRBJ2-7. CDR1 and CDR2 from the germline V gene are SGHRS and YFSETQ. CDR3 length: 15 amino acids. CDR3 sequence reads: CASSLLGLEAHEQYF.

The rearrangement uses TRBV7-9 and TRBJ2-1; checking the TCRdb D call of TRBD2 is not possible without DNA. CDR3 length: 15 residues. Germline V lookup: CDR1 SEHNR, CDR2 FQNEAQ (reference sequence). The CDR3 protein is CASSPKAGGNSGQFF.

V usage is TRBV5-6 and J usage is TRBJ2-1; TCRdb proposes TRBD1, but this gene call is untestable without DNA. Germline V gives CDR1 SGHDT, CDR2 YYEEEE. This CDR3 has 14 amino acids. The CDR3 loop is CASSLRDRSYEQFF.

The rearrangement links TRBV2 to TRBJ2-7; TCRdb's D call of TRBD2 is untestable without DNA. Germline values: CDR1 SNHLY, CDR2 FYNNEI. The CDR3 extends over 21 amino acids. CDR3 sequence: CASSNRGFQGQLAALHYEQYF.

The chain couples TRBV13 to TRBJ2-5; with no DNA, the TCRdb D assignment of TRBD1 cannot be verified. The CDR3 extends over 14 amino acids. The germline gives CDR1 PRHDT, CDR2 FYEKMQ (reference sequence). Here the CDR3 reads CASRRGKLGETQYF.

This chain links TRBV2 with TRBJ1-2; absent DNA, TCRdb's TRBD1 call cannot be checked. Germline CDR1 and CDR2: SNHLY and FYNNEI. The CDR3 has 13 amino acids. The CDR3 sequence is CASSPGGSYGYTF.

This chain links TRBV28 with TRBJ1-1. Germline CDR1 is MDHEN and CDR2 is SYDVKM. The CDR3 has 16 residues. This CDR3 is CASSPNRGTLNTEAFF.

CDR3 region: CASSVAAGEGDTQYF. The chain uses TRBV9 and TRBJ2-3; TCRdb designates TRBD1, a call that cannot be tested without DNA. Germline V lookup: CDR1 SGDLS, CDR2 YYNGEE. The CDR3 is 15 amino acids.

The chain is built from TRBV12-3 or TRBV12-4 and TRBJ1-1. This CDR3 spans 14 amino acids. The CDR3 reads CASSFRDGYTEAFF.

The chain links TRBV14 to TRBJ2-5; absent DNA, TCRdb's TRBD1 call cannot be checked. Germline V lookup: CDR1 SGHDN, CDR2 FVKESK. The CDR3 is made up of 14 amino acids. CDR3 in amino acids: CASSRWDGQETQYF.

The V call is TRBV5-1, the J call TRBJ2-1. This CDR3 is 13 amino acids long. The germline V gene has CDR1 SGHRS and CDR2 YFSETQ. This CDR3 is CASSLDAHDEQFF.

The chain is built from TRBV7-9 and TRBJ1-6; there is no DNA to check the TCRdb D call of TRBD1. Germline loops: CDR1 SEHNR, CDR2 FQNEAQ (reference sequence). The CDR3 length is 15 residues. The CDR3 sequence is CASSNTGVNNSPLHF.

The V and J genes are TRBV30 and TRBJ2-1; TCRdb selects TRBD1, and the lack of DNA leaves this call unchecked. Germline values: CDR1 GTSNPN, CDR2 SVGIG (reference sequence). This CDR3 comprises 16 residues. The CDR3: CAWSAYTGYSYNEQFF.

This chain uses TRBV27 with TRBJ2-3; with no DNA, the TCRdb D assignment of TRBD2 cannot be verified. Germline-derived CDR1 and CDR2 are MNHEY and SMNVEV (reference sequence). The CDR3 is made up of 14 amino acids. Here the CDR3 reads CASPSGRFTDTQYF.

This chain uses TRBV3-1 with TRBJ2-3. Per the germline V gene, CDR1 is LGHDT and CDR2 is YNNKEL (reference sequence). The CDR3 loop spans 16 amino acids. This CDR3 is CASSQGSTLPTDTQYF.

This sequence joins TRBV9 and TRBJ2-5; TCRdb's assignment of TRBD1 cannot be checked, as there is no DNA. Germline CDR1 reads SGDLS; CDR2 reads YYNGEE. CDR3 size: 15 residues. The CDR3 here is CASSPRTAYQETQYF.

The rearrangement links TRBV11-3 to TRBJ2-3; TCRdb's D gene call, TRBD2, goes unchecked for lack of DNA. The CDR3 consists of 15 residues. In germline, CDR1 is SGHNT, CDR2 YENEEA. The CDR3 spells CASSLGTSVTDTQYF.

This CDR3 is CASSQSTGTPNTEAFF. The V and J genes are TRBV4-1 and TRBJ1-1; TCRdb designates TRBD1, a call that cannot be tested without DNA. The CDR3 contains 16 residues. Germline lookup yields CDR1 MGHRA and CDR2 YSYEKL.